Listed here are 32 T cell receptor beta chains from one sample, sequenced in a study of CD8+ T cells in alopecia areata. Extraction of RNA preceded its reverse transcription into cDNA, which served as the sequencing template. The table came from immunoSEQ multiplex PCR; TCRdb's copy has only in-frame clones and leaves some out. The table lists fewer than 250,000 clones, roughly 44% of them singletons, with 2% to 3% in the top ten. Regarding treatment: oral pan-JAK inhibitor, 5-10 mg twice daily. The sample here was CD4+ T cells sorted from blood, taken at approximately week 36, from a patient treated with tofacitinib. Receptors originate from a human donor with alopecia areata.

There are a few counts of this clone. The V call is TRBV29-1, the J call TRBJ1-1; D is perhaps TRBD1 (6 bases). From germline, CDR1 is SQVTM and CDR2 ANQGSEA. The CDR3 is 12 residues long. The CDR3 nucleotides are TGCGCAGTCAGGAGGGGGACAACTGAAGCTTTCTTT. The encoded protein is CAVRRGTTEAFF.

The chain combines TRBV7-2 with TRBJ2-2; 9 bases are a match to TRBD2. Germline trimming cut 0 bases from V and 6 bases from J; bases unmatched to any gene: 5. Per germline, CDR1 SGHTA and CDR2 FQGNSA. The CDR3 runs to 16 residues. The CDR3 sequence: CASSLAVSGSAGELFF. The CDR3 DNA follows: TGTGCCAGCAGCTTAGCCGTTAGCGGGAGTGCCGGGGAGCTGTTTTTT.

The chain employs TRBV5-1 and TRBJ2-7, with 7 bases fitting TRBD2. The germline V gene has CDR1 SGHRS and CDR2 YFSETQ. This CDR3 has 16 residues. The V and J ends lost 0 bases and 4 bases, in that order; junction bases with no gene match: 10. The CDR3: CASSLDGGRAKYEQYF. The CDR3 DNA reads TGCGCCAGCAGCTTGGATGGAGGGAGGGCCAAGTACGAGCAGTACTTC.

The genes are TRBV10-3 and TRBJ2-7; 9 bases match TRBD2. The CDR3 has 15 residues. Germline CDR1 ENHRY, CDR2 SYGVKD. With V trimmed by 0 bases and J by 0 bases, 0 bases remained unmatched. Written as DNA, the CDR3 is TGTGCCATCAGTGAGTCACTAGCGGGCTCCTACGAGCAGTACTTC. It translates to CAISESLAGSYEQYF.

The V call is TRBV6-1, the J call TRBJ2-1; 7 nucleotides line up with TRBD1. There are 13 residues in the CDR3. Germline loops: CDR1 MNHNS, CDR2 SASEGT. The ends lost 6 bases at V and 6 bases at J; junction bases unmatched: 5. The CDR3 DNA follows: TGTGCCAGCAGGCAGGGGGTGCTCAATGAGCAGTTCTTC. Translating it yields CASRQGVLNEQFF.

This chain joins TRBV4-2 and TRBJ2-3, with 8 bases lining up with TRBD2. The V gene's germline CDR1 is LGHNA and CDR2 YNFKEQ. The CDR3 consists of 16 residues. The J segment lost 0 bases and the V segment lost 4 bases, leaving 6 bases of the junction unmatched. CDR3 sequence: CASSRGTGGSTDTQYF. CDR3 in DNA: TGTGCCAGCAGCCGAGGGACGGGAGGGAGCACAGATACGCAGTATTTT.

CDR3 residues: CASSKGLAYEQYF. Written as DNA, the CDR3 is TGTGCCAGTAGTAAGGGTCTAGCCTACGAGCAGTACTTC. The genes are TRBV19 and TRBJ2-7; D unresolved. Germline V gene sequence: CDR1 LNHDA, CDR2 SQIVND (reference sequence). CDR3 length: 13 residues. V lost 4 bases and J 2 bases, leaving 9 bases between the germline ends.

V is TRBV11-1 and J is TRBJ2-5; possible D gene TRBD2, 5 bases. Germline V gene sequence: CDR1 SGHAT, CDR2 FQDESV (reference sequence). The length of the CDR3 is 14 residues. V lost 5 bases and J 7 bases, leaving 17 bases between the germline ends. CDR3: CASSAASTRGTQYF. As DNA, the CDR3 is TGTGCCAGCAGCGCAGCCTCGACCCGGGGGACCCAGTACTTC.

The V and J genes are TRBV29-1 and TRBJ2-5; D unclear. The J call may not be correct, given that the DNA end is closer to TRBJ2-7. CDR3 length equals 11 residues. Germline V lookup: CDR1 SQVTM, CDR2 ANQGSEA. The chain's CDR3 is CSAAGAYEQYF. For the CDR3, the DNA is TGCAGCGCCGCCGGCGCCTACGAGCAGTACTTC.

This chain uses TRBV2 with TRBJ2-5; TRBD2 aligns across 10 bases. The trim removed 5 bases at V and 7 bases at J, leaving 10 bases unmatched. CDR1 is SNHLY, CDR2 FYNNEI, per germline. The CDR3 contains 15 residues. The CDR3 DNA is TGTGCCAGCAGTACTAGCGGGGCGGCCCTAACGACCCAGTACTTC. Translating gives CASSTSGAALTTQYF. Variable domain in full (rest from reference TRBV2 and TRBJ2-5): EPEVTQTPSHQVTQMGQEVILRCVPISNHLYFYWYRQILGQKVEFLVSFYNNEISEKSEIFDDQFSVERPDGSNFTLKIRSTKLEDSAMYFCASSTSGAALTTQYFGPGTRLLVL.

The rearrangement uses TRBV30 and TRBJ1-6; the match to TRBD1 covers 7 bases. Trimming cost V 2 bases and J 7 bases; bases outside gene matches: 5. This CDR3 has 14 residues. Germline values: CDR1 GTSNPN, CDR2 SVGIG (reference sequence). The CDR3 bases are TGTGCCTGGAGTCGAGGACAGGAGAATTCACCCCTCCACTTT. This gives the protein CAWSRGQENSPLHF.

V and J are TRBV29-1 and TRBJ2-3, with D maybe TRBD2 (7 bases). V dropped 4 bases and J dropped 3 bases, with 17 bases sitting between them. Germline CDR1 reads SQVTM; CDR2 reads ANQGSEA. The CDR3 is 15 amino acids. The CDR3 protein is CSVVGAGVGTDTQYF. The CDR3 region has the DNA TGCAGCGTTGTGGGGGCGGGAGTAGGAACAGATACGCAGTATTTT.

Concerning this clone itself: A read error is likely, as this CDR3 ends without the conserved phenylalanine or tryptophan. The chain combines TRBV11-2 with TRBJ2-7; perhaps TRBD1 as D (6 bases). The CDR3 runs 14 residues. Per the germline V gene, CDR1 is SGHAT and CDR2 is FQNNGV. Trimming cost V 3 bases and J 0 bases, with 9 bases left between them. DNA for the CDR3: TGTGCCAGCAGCTTGGGACAATCCTCCTACGAGCAGTACCTC. This codes for CASSLGQSSYEQYL.

The CDR3 spells CASRAGLAGAADTQYF. For the CDR3, the DNA is TGTGCCAGCAGGGCAGGACTAGCGGGAGCGGCAGATACGCAGTATTTT. The rearrangement links TRBV2 to TRBJ2-3; 13 bases fit TRBD2. This CDR3 contains 16 residues. The germline V gene has CDR1 SNHLY and CDR2 FYNNEI. Trimming cost V 6 bases and J 4 bases; bases outside gene matches: 7.

V usage is TRBV4-3 and J usage is TRBJ2-7; D unresolved. The CDR3 sequence is 16 residues long. V was shortened by 0 bases and J by 0 bases, with 12 bases between the two germline ends. The germline CDR1 and CDR2 sequences are LGHNA and YSLEER. Here the CDR3 reads CASSQDWAGNSYEQYF. The CDR3 DNA reads as TGCGCCAGCAGCCAAGATTGGGCAGGCAACTCCTACGAGCAGTACTTC.

The chain combines TRBV29-1 with TRBJ1-1; 8 bases are shared with TRBD1. This CDR3 comprises 13 residues. CDR1 is SQVTM and CDR2 is ANQGSEA in the germline V gene. V gave up 4 bases and J gave up 1 base; unmatched junction bases: 2. CDR3 sequence (DNA): TGCAGCGTTGGGGACAGGAGGAACACTGAAGCTTTCTTT. It encodes CSVGDRRNTEAFF.

CDR3 sequence (DNA): TGTGCCACCAGCAGAGAAAACACTGAAGCTTTCTTT. Its protein product is CATSRENTEAFF. V and J are TRBV15 and TRBJ1-1; no clear D. V was shortened by 0 bases and J by 2 bases, with 1 base between the two germline ends. This CDR3 has 12 amino acids. Germline V gives CDR1 LNHNV, CDR2 YYDKDF (reference sequence).

The chain recombines TRBV6-5 with TRBJ1-2; D uncertain. The V and J ends lost 7 bases and 6 bases respectively, with 9 bases between them. Germline V gene data show CDR1 as MNHEY and CDR2 as SVGAGI. This CDR3 comprises 11 residues. The DNA for the CDR3 is TGTGCCAGCATAAGTAGGGATGGCTACACCTTC. As protein: CASISRDGYTF.

J is TRBJ2-7 and V is TRBV2, with 7 bases aligning to TRBD2. Germline CDR1 reads SNHLY; CDR2 reads FYNNEI. The V segment lost 2 bases and the J segment 1 base; nucleotides outside the gene matches: 14. This CDR3 has 18 amino acids. The CDR3 nucleotides are TGTGCCAGCAGTGAAAGGAGGAGCCCTAGCGGAGGATCCTACGAGCAGTACTTC. Translated, it gives CASSERRSPSGGSYEQYF.

V is TRBV5-4 and J is TRBJ2-1, with D hard to call. The CDR3 sequence is 14 residues long. The V end was cut by 6 bases, the J end by 2 bases, with 12 bases between. Per germline, CDR1 SGHNT and CDR2 YYREEE (reference sequence). This CDR3 is CASIPEGTYNEQFF. Written as DNA, the CDR3 is TGTGCCAGCATACCCGAAGGGACCTACAATGAGCAGTTCTTC.

This clone was seen more than once but under ten times. The CDR3 DNA follows: TGTGCCAGCAGCCCAGACGTTTTGGGGGAGCAGTACTTC. Its protein is CASSPDVLGEQYF. The chain joins TRBV11-2 to TRBJ2-7; unclear D gene. In germline, CDR1 is SGHAT, CDR2 FQNNGV. This CDR3 spans 13 amino acids. V was pared by 5 bases and J by 7 bases, with 15 bases between.

The chain is built from TRBV7-2 and TRBJ2-5, with D maybe TRBD2 (6 bases). This CDR3 region has 13 residues. Per germline, CDR1 SGHTA and CDR2 FQGNSA. Trimming left V 5 bases short and J 4 bases short, with 11 bases between. CDR3 coding DNA: TGTGCCAGCAGCCCCGGGACTGTAGAGACCCAGTACTTC. Translation: CASSPGTVETQYF. Full variable domain (remainder filled in from reference TRBV7-2 and TRBJ2-5): GAGVSQSPSNKVTEKGKDVELRCDPISGHTALYWYRQSLGQGLEFLIYFQGNSAPDKSGLPSDRFSAERTGGSVSTLTIQRTQQEDSAVYLCASSPGTVETQYFGPGTRLLVL.

This chain connects TRBV14 to TRBJ2-1, with 7 bases matching TRBD2. The V gene's germline CDR1 is SGHDN and CDR2 FVKESK. Trimming took 4 bases from V and 8 from J; bases not matched to a gene: 8. The CDR3 length is 14 residues. The CDR3 nucleotides read TGTGCCAGCAGCCCGTACGGGAGGAGGGATGAGCAGTTCTTC. Residues: CASSPYGRRDEQFF.

Comment on this clone: Other DNA variants within this sample encode the same CDR3. The chain recombines TRBV30 with TRBJ2-5; D not certain. Germline CDR1 and CDR2: GTSNPN and SVGIG (reference sequence). V was pared by 4 bases and J by 4 bases, with 10 bases between. This CDR3 is 12 amino acids long. Here the CDR3 reads CAWTSGPETQYF. CDR3 nucleotides: TGTGCCTGGACGTCGGGCCCAGAGACCCAGTACTTC.

The rearrangement uses TRBV29-1 and TRBJ2-7; the D gene is possibly TRBD2 (6 bases). In germline, CDR1 is SQVTM, CDR2 ANQGSEA. The CDR3 sequence is 14 residues long. The V and J ends lost 4 bases and 7 bases respectively, with 20 bases between them. CDR3 residues: CSVGGTSSTSEQYF. Here the CDR3 DNA reads TGCAGCGTTGGGGGCACTAGCTCAACGTCGGAGCAGTACTTC.

This clone showed up just a few times. The chain uses TRBV19 and TRBJ2-3; the D gene is possibly TRBD1 (5 bases). The length of the CDR3 is 14 residues. The germline CDR1 and CDR2 sequences are LNHDA and SQIVND (reference sequence). The ends were cut back, 11 bases at V and 1 base at J, with 16 bases in the middle. The CDR3 loop reads CAVKIQGRTDTQYF. CDR3 DNA sequence: TGTGCCGTAAAGATCCAGGGCCGCACAGATACGCAGTATTTT.

This clone came up a few times. The rearrangement joins TRBV7-9 to TRBJ2-7; D may correspond to TRBD1 or TRBD2 (6 bases each). The ends were cut back, 6 bases at V and 6 bases at J, with 15 bases in the middle. Germline CDR1 SEHNR, CDR2 FQNEAQ (reference sequence). The CDR3 has 13 residues. CDR3: CASSLQGGSEQYF. DNA of the CDR3: TGTGCCAGCAGTTTACAGGGAGGTAGCGAGCAGTACTTC.

As concerns this clone: In the same sample, other DNA sequences code for this CDR3. The CDR3: CASSPQQGNTGELFF. The CDR3 DNA is TGTGCCAGCTCACCGCAACAGGGGAACACCGGGGAGCTGTTTTTT. The rearrangement links TRBV18 to TRBJ2-2, with TRBD1 as a possible D gene (6 bases). The CDR3 runs 15 residues. Germline CDR1 is KGHSH and CDR2 is LQKENI. V lost 3 bases and J 1 base, leaving 9 bases between the germline ends.

This clone was observed a handful of times. This chain links TRBV29-1 with TRBJ2-3, with D perhaps being TRBD1 or TRBD2 (5 bases each). Germline CDR1 reads SQVTM; CDR2 reads ANQGSEA. The CDR3 spans 15 residues. With 7 bases removed from V and 0 bases from J, the gap between germline ends came to 17 bases. The CDR3 sequence is CSGKGTSASTDTQYF. CDR3 coding DNA: TGCAGCGGAAAAGGGACCTCGGCTAGCACAGATACGCAGTATTTT.

In its sample, this clone was seen a few times. CDR3 coding DNA: TGTGCCAGCAGCGTAATGGACAAAGTAAAGTACTTC. Protein product: CASSVMDKVKYF. The chain combines TRBV9 with TRBJ2-7, with D perhaps TRBD1 (5 bases). V lost 1 base and J lost 11, with 13 bases in between. The CDR3 extends over 12 amino acids. Germline assignment: CDR1 SGDLS and CDR2 YYNGEE.

The chain employs TRBV6-5 and TRBJ2-3; 9 nucleotides align to TRBD2. This CDR3 comprises 15 residues. Germline trimming cut 0 bases from V and 4 bases from J; bases unmatched to any gene: 2. Germline CDR1 reads MNHEY; CDR2 reads SVGAGI. The DNA for the CDR3 is TGTGCCAGCAGTTACTCGGGACTAGCATCAGATACGCAGTATTTT. This sequence encodes CASSYSGLASDTQYF.

The chain combines TRBV7-2 with TRBJ2-7; no clear D. Between the trimmed V and J ends, which lost 8 bases and 0 bases, there was a span of 8 bases. The CDR3 runs 12 residues. Germline V lookup: CDR1 SGHTA, CDR2 FQGNSA. As DNA, the CDR3 is TGTGCCAGCGCGGTATACTCCTACGAGCAGTACTTC. Translating gives CASAVYSYEQYF.